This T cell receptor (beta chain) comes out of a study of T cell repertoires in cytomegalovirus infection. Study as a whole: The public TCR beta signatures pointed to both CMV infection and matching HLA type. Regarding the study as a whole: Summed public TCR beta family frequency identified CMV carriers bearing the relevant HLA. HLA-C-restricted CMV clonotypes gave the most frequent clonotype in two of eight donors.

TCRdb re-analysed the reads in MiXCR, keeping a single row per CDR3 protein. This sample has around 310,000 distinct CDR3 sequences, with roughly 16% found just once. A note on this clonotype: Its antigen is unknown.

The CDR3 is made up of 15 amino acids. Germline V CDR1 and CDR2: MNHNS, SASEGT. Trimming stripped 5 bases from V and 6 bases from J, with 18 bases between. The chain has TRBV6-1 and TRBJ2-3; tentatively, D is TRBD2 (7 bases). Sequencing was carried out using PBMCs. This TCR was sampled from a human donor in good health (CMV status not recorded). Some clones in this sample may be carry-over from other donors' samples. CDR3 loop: CASSYRAGAGDTQYF. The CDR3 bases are TGTGCCAGCAGTTACCGCGCGGGGGCCGGGGATACGCAGTATTTT.